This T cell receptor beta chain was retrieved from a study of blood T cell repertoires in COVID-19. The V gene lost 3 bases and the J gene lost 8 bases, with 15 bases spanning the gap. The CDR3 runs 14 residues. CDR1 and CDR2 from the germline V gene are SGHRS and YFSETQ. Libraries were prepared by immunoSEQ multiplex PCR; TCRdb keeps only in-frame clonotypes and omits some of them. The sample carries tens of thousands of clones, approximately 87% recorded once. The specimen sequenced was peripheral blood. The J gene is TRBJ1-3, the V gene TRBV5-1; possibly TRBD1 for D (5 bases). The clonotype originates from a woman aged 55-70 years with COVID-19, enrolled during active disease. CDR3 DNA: TGCGCCAGCAGCTCATCGGGACTCAGGCACACCATATATTTT. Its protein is CASSSSGLRHTIYF.